This T cell receptor beta chain is drawn from a study of blood T cell repertoires in COVID-19. Clones were sequenced by immunoSEQ multiplex PCR, and TCRdb holds only the in-frame ones, with some missing. The sample has approximately 150,000 clones; about 90% are singletons. The V gene's germline CDR1 is PRHDT and CDR2 FYEKMQ (reference sequence). This CDR3 is built from 14 residues. Trimming took 10 bases from V and 1 from J, leaving 14 bases between them. This clone was seen a single time. The sample taken for sequencing was PBMCs or T cells enriched from blood (not recorded which). The source of this sequence is a man in his 60s who had recovered from COVID-19. The V gene is TRBV13, the J gene TRBJ2-1, with D possibly matching TRBD1 (5 bases). CDR3 sequence reads: CATGPRVSYNEQFF. CDR3 DNA sequence: TGTGCCACAGGCCCCAGGGTTTCCTACAATGAGCAGTTCTTC.